These T cell receptor beta chains were read from a single sample in a study of T-cell memory formation after mild COVID-19. One entry per CDR3 protein, called by TCRdb with MiXCR from the 5' RACE reads. The sample has about 57,000 distinct CDR3 sequences, 9.5% to 15% seen once. Sequencing input: PBMCs or a T cell subset sorted from them (not recorded which). Every receptor here comes from a young man who had mild COVID-19 (a few samples of this study predate the infection). Cell type and time point are not known. Each CDR3 is given with its conserved first and last residue. The D gene is left open where the match is weak. Some rows have no size entry. The others give once, few or many, or a class for an expanded clone.

>TRBV5-1|TRBJ1-5|.|many
TGCGCCAGCAGCTTGGGGACAAGCTTTTCGCCCCAGCATTTT
CASSLGTSFSPQHF
>TRBV20-1|TRBJ2-7|TRBD2|many
TGCAGTGGGGCTAGCGGGGACCCCTACGAGCAGTACTTC
CSGASGDPYEQYF
>TRBV18|TRBJ1-1|TRBD1|.
TGTGCCAGCTCACCGGACAGGGGACAAGGTGCTTTCTTT
CASSPDRGQGAFF
>TRBV7-2|TRBJ2-3|.|.
TGTGCCAGCAGGCCCCCAGGGGCGATAGATACGCAGTATTTT
CASRPPGAIDTQYF
>TRBV6-4|TRBJ2-2|.|many
TGTGCCAGCAGTGACAGGGGAGACACCGGGGAGCTGTTTTTT
CASSDRGDTGELFF
>TRBV5-4|TRBJ2-1|TRBD2|few
TGTGCCAGCAGTAAGCTCGGCGGGGGTTACAATGAGCAGTTCTTC
CASSKLGGGYNEQFF
>TRBV12-3/TRBV12-4|TRBJ2-5|.|few
TGTGCCAGCAGTCCCCCGAGCAGGCAAGAGACCCAGTACTTC
CASSPPSRQETQYF
>TRBV7-6|TRBJ2-7|TRBD1|.
TGTGCCAGCAGCTTAGGTGGGACAGGGGGTTACGAGCAGTACTTC
CASSLGGTGGYEQYF
>TRBV6-4|TRBJ2-3|TRBD2|many
TGTGCCAGCAGTGACTCGACTAGCGGGGGGGATACGCAGTATTTT
CASSDSTSGGDTQYF
>TRBV10-3|TRBJ1-1|TRBD1|few
TGTGCCATCAGGGGGGGACAGGTGAGGGACACTGAAGCTTTCTTT
CAIRGGQVRDTEAFF
>TRBV9|TRBJ1-2|.|many
TGTGCCAGCAGCGGACTGGGGACCGGCAACTATGGCTACACCTTC
CASSGLGTGNYGYTF
>TRBV7-9|TRBJ2-7|.|few
TGTGCCAGCAGCTCGCTAGGTGCGGACTACGAGCAGTACTTC
CASSSLGADYEQYF
>TRBV7-2|TRBJ2-2|.|.
TGTGCCAGCAGCGCAATCGGGGGCGAGTGGGAGCTGTTTTTT
CASSAIGGEWELFF
>TRBV6-6|TRBJ2-6|.|many
TGTGCCAGCACCAGACAAATCTCTGGGGCCAACGTCCTGACTTTC
CASTRQISGANVLTF
>TRBV24-1|TRBJ2-5|.|many
TGTGCCACCAGCGGAATATTCCAAGAGACCCAGTACTTC
CATSGIFQETQYF
>TRBV9|TRBJ2-3|TRBD2|many
TGTGCCAGCAGCTTTAGCGGGGGGGCCACAGATACGCAGTATTTT
CASSFSGGATDTQYF
>TRBV20-1|TRBJ2-5|TRBD2|few
TGCAGTGCTCCACCGCGGGGGAGTTGGTCGCGGGAGACCCAGTACTTC
CSAPPRGSWSRETQYF
>TRBV19|TRBJ2-5|.|few
TGTGCCAGTAGTATCGACCAAGAGACCCAGTACTTC
CASSIDQETQYF
>TRBV28|TRBJ2-6|.|.
TGTGCCAGCTTTGGCTCTGGGGCCAACGTCCTGACTTTC
CASFGSGANVLTF
>TRBV6-6|TRBJ1-4|TRBD1|many
TGTGCCAGCAGTTACGGGACAGGTGAAAAACTGTTTTTT
CASSYGTGEKLFF
>TRBV20-1|TRBJ2-7|.|few
TGCAGTGCTCCAGCCACCCATGACTACGAGCAGTACTTC
CSAPATHDYEQYF
>TRBV2|TRBJ2-5|.|.
TGTGCCAGCAGGGCGGACAGAGAGACCCAGTACTTC
CASRADRETQYF
>TRBV27|TRBJ2-7|TRBD2|few
TGTGCCAGCAGTTTAAAGCGGGGGGCGTACGAGCAGTACTTC
CASSLKRGAYEQYF
>TRBV14|TRBJ2-3|TRBD2|few
TGTGCCAGCAGCCAAGGTGAACTAGCGGGGGGCACAGATACGCAGTATTTT
CASSQGELAGGTDTQYF
>TRBV7-2|TRBJ2-3|.|many
TGTGCCAGCAGCCCCTCGGGTAGCACAGATACGCAGTATTTT
CASSPSGSTDTQYF
>TRBV5-1|TRBJ1-1|.|.
TGCGCCAGCAGCTTTCAAGCAGAAACTGAAGCTTTCTTT
CASSFQAETEAFF
>TRBV15|TRBJ2-2|TRBD2|.
TGTGCCACCAGCAGACCATTGCCGGGACTAGCATACACCGGGGAGCTGTTTTTT
CATSRPLPGLAYTGELFF
>TRBV4-3|TRBJ2-3|.|many
TGCGCCAGCAGCCCTAGGGAGACAGATACGCAGTATTTT
CASSPRETDTQYF
>TRBV28|TRBJ1-6|.|.
TGTGCCAGCAGTTTGGGACGGCTTAATTCACCCCTCCACTTT
CASSLGRLNSPLHF
>TRBV7-6|TRBJ2-3|.|many
TGTGCCAGCAGCTCCGGACAAGGCACAGATACGCAGTATTTT
CASSSGQGTDTQYF
>TRBV24-1|TRBJ2-1|TRBD1|.
TGTGCCACCAGTGACCCCGGACAGGGTTCCGGTGAGCAGTTCTTC
CATSDPGQGSGEQFF
>TRBV6-5|TRBJ2-3|.|.
TGTGCCAGCAGTTACGGGCAGGGCCAAGGCACAGATACGCAGTATTTT
CASSYGQGQGTDTQYF
>TRBV5-8|TRBJ1-2|.|.
TGTGCCAGCAGCTATACTGACACCGTCTATGGCTACACCTTC
CASSYTDTVYGYTF
>TRBV5-5|TRBJ2-7|.|.
TGTGCCAGCAGCTGGGGACTCCGACACGAGCAGTACTTC
CASSWGLRHEQYF
>TRBV7-3|TRBJ2-1|TRBD1|medium-sized
TGTGCCAGCAGCCCCGGGACAGGGGGCTACAATGAGCAGTTCTTC
CASSPGTGGYNEQFF
>TRBV6-1|TRBJ2-3|.|few
TGTGCCAGCAGTGAGGGACACAGCACAGATACGCAGTATTTT
CASSEGHSTDTQYF
>TRBV18|TRBJ1-1|.|.
TGTGCCAGCTCACCGATCGCAGGTGAAGCTTTCTTT
CASSPIAGEAFF
>TRBV9|TRBJ2-3|.|few
TGTGCCAGCAGCGTAGATGGTTGGGACAGCACAGATACGCAGTATTTT
CASSVDGWDSTDTQYF
>TRBV12-3/TRBV12-4|TRBJ2-5|.|many
TGTGCCAGCAGTTATATATCGGAGACCCAGTACTTC
CASSYISETQYF
>TRBV12-3/TRBV12-4|TRBJ2-2|.|many
TGTGCCAGCAGCTGGACACAGAACACCGGGGAGCTGTTTTTT
CASSWTQNTGELFF
>TRBV7-9|TRBJ2-1|TRBD2|.
TGTGCCAGCAGCCCCGCCAGGGCTAGCGGGGGCCGGAGTGAGCAGTTCTTC
CASSPARASGGRSEQFF
>TRBV7-3|TRBJ2-1|TRBD2|.
TGTGCCAGCAGCCGTACTAGCGGGGGGGCCTCTCACAATGAGCAGTTCTTC
CASSRTSGGASHNEQFF
>TRBV10-3|TRBJ1-1|.|.
TGTGCCATCAGTGACGGGCCGGACAGAAAAGCTTTCTTT
CAISDGPDRKAFF
>TRBV6-6|TRBJ1-6|.|many
TGTGCCAGCAGTTCAGGGGCAAATTCACCCCTCCACTTT
CASSSGANSPLHF
>TRBV7-8|TRBJ2-6|.|few
TGTGCCAGCAGCTCTGAGACAGACTTGGGGAGGGGGGCCAACGTCCTGACTTTC
CASSSETDLGRGANVLTF
>TRBV5-1|TRBJ2-1|.|.
TGCGCCAGCAGCTCCGGCCCTTCGGGAGAGCAGTTCTTC
CASSSGPSGEQFF
>TRBV20-1|TRBJ2-3|.|.
TGCAGTGCTAGGAGGCAGGCCACCATCACAGATACGCAGTATTTT
CSARRQATITDTQYF
>TRBV20-1|TRBJ2-1|.|few
TGCAGTGCTCGCCGGGACGTAAATAAGCAGTTCTTC
CSARRDVNKQFF
>TRBV18|TRBJ2-7|TRBD1|few
TGTGCCAGCTCCCCCCTGACAGGGGGGTACGAGCAGTACTTC
CASSPLTGGYEQYF
>TRBV3-1|TRBJ2-4|TRBD2|.
TGTGCCAGCAGCCCCGGGGGGACAAACATTCAGTACTTC
CASSPGGTNIQYF
>TRBV6-5|TRBJ2-2|.|.
TGTGCCAGCACCCAGGGTGGGTCGACCGGGGAGCTGTTTTTT
CASTQGGSTGELFF
>TRBV7-2|TRBJ2-2|.|.
TGTGCCAGCAGCTTCCGGCCCCGGGGTGGGTCCGGGGAGCTGTTTTTT
CASSFRPRGGSGELFF
>TRBV5-4|TRBJ2-1|TRBD1|few
TGTGCCAGCAGCCCGGGACAGGGGTACAATGAGCAGTTCTTC
CASSPGQGYNEQFF
>TRBV7-2|TRBJ2-5|.|many
TGTGCCAGCAGCAGACACCTACAAGAGACCCAGTACTTC
CASSRHLQETQYF
>TRBV10-3|TRBJ2-2|.|many
TGTGCCATCAGTCCAGCTAACACCGGGGAGCTGTTTTTT
CAISPANTGELFF
>TRBV24-1|TRBJ2-1|.|.
TGTGCCACCAGCGCGAGGGGAGATGAGCAGTTCTTC
CATSARGDEQFF
>TRBV20-1|TRBJ1-1|.|few
TGCAGTGCTAGAGATCGCCGGTTGAACACTGAAGCTTTCTTT
CSARDRRLNTEAFF
>TRBV7-9|TRBJ2-2|.|few
TGTGCCAGCAGCTTAGAATGGGCCGGGGAGCTGTTTTTT
CASSLEWAGELFF